What follows is one T cell receptor beta chain and its context. Its antigen is still unknown. The PCR used 60 Vbeta and 13 Jbeta primers. In the authors' methods: Counted up in a later analysis, unique TCR beta chains came to some 82 million, with about 9.9 million shared. Assay used: immunoSEQ multiplex PCR; TCRdb lists only in-frame clones, some missing. V, J and clone size were drawn from that table, and D and trimming were deduced from the DNA. The table records around 150,000 clones, 84% of them present only once. The data belong to a study of cytomegalovirus exposure and HLA in healthy donors. In the study overall: Unique TCRs numbering around 85 million, obtained from HLA-typed donors, made up an early data release. Study-wide findings and caveats: On later analysis, the bulk of CMV-associated TCR beta chains appeared to be HLA-restricted. Previous analysis showed most TCR beta V segments were productive about 87% or about 30% of the time.

This CDR3 comprises 14 residues. After removal of 6 bases from V and 2 bases from J, the junction contained 4 bases not matched to a gene. Germline V CDR1 and CDR2: MNHEY, SVGAGI. The sequencing input was PBMCs. The source of this sequence is a man younger than 35 in good health and CMV-seronegative. V is TRBV6-5 and J is TRBJ2-1; 7 bases map to TRBD1. This CDR3 reads CASRRQGPYNEQFF. The CDR3 DNA reads TGTGCCAGCAGGCGACAGGGCCCCTACAATGAGCAGTTCTTC.